These 5 T cell receptor beta chains originate from one sample sequenced in a study of Tregs in tolerant kidney transplant recipients. The method was immunoSEQ multiplex PCR; TCRdb's version includes in-frame clones alone and lacks a portion of them. The sample has about 61,000 clones, 80% to 90% seen once. The specimen comprised Tregs from blood, sampled before the transplant. These receptors all stem from a human donor who received a combined kidney and bone marrow transplant.

This clone was seen more than once but under ten times. CDR3 loop: CASSPTGQGTYEQYF. In DNA form, the CDR3 reads TGTGCCAGCAGCCCTACCGGACAGGGGACCTACGAGCAGTACTTC. The chain joins TRBV11-2 to TRBJ2-7; 9 bases are shared with TRBD1. Germline-derived CDR1 and CDR2 are SGHAT and FQNNGV. CDR3 length: 15 amino acids. V lost 5 bases, J lost 2 bases, and 7 bases stayed unmatched.

This clone turned up a few times. The J gene is TRBJ1-5, the V gene TRBV5-1, with D perhaps TRBD1 (5 bases). The germline gives CDR1 SGHRS, CDR2 YFSETQ. The CDR3 runs 14 residues. Trimming took off 1 base at V and 8 bases at J, with 13 bases between the two ends. This chain's CDR3 is CASSLWGGLEPQHF. The CDR3 DNA reads as TGCGCCAGCAGCTTGTGGGGGGGTCTTGAGCCCCAGCATTTT. Supplemented by reference TRBV5-1 and TRBJ1-5, the full variable domain reads KAGVTQTPRYLIKTRGQQVTLSCSPISGHRSVSWYQQTPGQGLQFLFEYFSETQRNKGNFPGRFSGRQFSNSRSEMNVSTLELGDSALYLCASSLWGGLEPQHFGDGTRLSIL.

The CDR3 sequence is CASRADRLDYEQYF. The CDR3 region has the DNA TGTGCCAGCAGGGCGGACAGGTTAGACTACGAGCAGTACTTC. V and J are TRBV7-2 and TRBJ2-7; 7 positions match TRBD1. This CDR3 comprises 14 residues. Germline-derived CDR1 and CDR2 are SGHTA and FQGNSA. The J segment lost 3 bases and the V segment lost 6 bases, leaving 8 bases of the junction unmatched.

The chain couples TRBV7-9 to TRBJ2-5, with D possibly matching TRBD2 (5 bases). This CDR3 region has 14 residues. Between the trimmed V and J ends, which lost 4 bases and 9 bases, there was a span of 18 bases. Per the germline V gene, CDR1 is SEHNR and CDR2 is FQNEAQ (reference sequence). The DNA for the CDR3 is TGTGCCAGCAGCTCCTCAAGGGCGGAAGCGGCCCAGTACTTC. This gives the protein CASSSSRAEAAQYF.

The V and J genes are TRBV4-1 and TRBJ1-1; D not certain. V was trimmed by 2 bases and J by 4 bases, leaving 11 bases between them. The germline CDR1 and CDR2 sequences are MGHRA and YSYEKL. The CDR3 has 14 amino acids. CDR3 bases: TGCGCCAGCAGCCAATCTTGGGCATCCACTGAAGCTTTCTTT. Protein: CASSQSWASTEAFF.